Reported below is one TCR beta chain. The data originate from a study of patients and donors after allogeneic stem cell transplantation. Each CDR3 protein gets one entry after TCRdb re-called the RT-PCR reads with MiXCR. Of approximately 140,000 distinct CDR3 sequences in the sample, approximately 35% were seen once. The V gene end was trimmed by 0 bases and the J gene end by 8 bases; junction bases not matched to a gene: 10. The CDR3 totals 15 residues. Germline V gene data show CDR1 as SGDLS and CDR2 as YYNGEE. This receptor was taken from a human donor who was either an allogeneic HSCT recipient or a stem cell or donor lymphocyte infusion donor (not recorded which). It is not recorded whose cells these are; they may come from a transplant donor. The V and J genes are TRBV9 and TRBJ1-2; 7 bases match TRBD1. The specimen was blood, either unsorted or a sorted T cell fraction (not recorded which). The CDR3 protein is CASSVEVGGQTGYTF. The CDR3 DNA sequence: TGTGCCAGCAGCGTAGAGGTAGGGGGCCAGACGGGCTACACCTTC.